The entry that follows covers one T cell receptor beta chain sequence. Its antigen is not known. The investigators reverse transcribed all of the isolated RNA, so they sequenced expressed TCRB transcripts. This table comes from immunoSEQ multiplex PCR, and its TCRdb copy is limited to in-frame clones, with some not included. The repertoire includes about 930,000 clones, roughly 16% of them detected once, and 0.023% sits in the top ten. Germline CDR1 and CDR2: SEHNR and FQNEAQ (reference sequence). V lost 5 bases and J 8 bases, leaving 13 bases between the germline ends. This CDR3 spans 13 amino acids. This sample was included in a study of beta chain features in type 1 diabetes. General study points: People with Type 1 diabetes carried modestly yet significantly shorter TCRB CDR3s in all four CD4+ subsets.

J is TRBJ2-1 and V is TRBV7-9, with D perhaps TRBD2 (5 bases). The receptor was derived from a woman under 30 in good health. The specimen was naive CD4+ T cells from blood. The CDR3 region is CASSRRPGHEQFF. The CDR3 bases are TGTGCCAGCAGCCGGAGGCCGGGCCATGAGCAGTTCTTC.